A single sample gave rise to the 8 T cell receptor beta chains below, sequenced in a study of identical twins (dated by TCRdb to the mid-2010s). Preparation of the library involved 5' RACE. TCRdb names Illumina HiSeq 2000 as the instrument used. The public reads were reprocessed in TCRdb via fastp at Q25 and MiXCR, keeping in-frame beta chains. Identical CDR3 proteins give one entry, which carries the most common genes and DNA. The sample table shows some 600,000 distinct CDR3 sequences, and roughly 6.6% are seen once. Around 1.6% of the sample is taken by the ten largest. This sample also appeared in a second study, on yellow fever vaccine responses in identical twins.

The sample taken for sequencing was PBMCs. Source of these receptors: a young woman in good health.

There are many counts of this clonotype. The chain joins TRBV20-1 to TRBJ2-1, with 14 bases lining up with TRBD2. The germline V gene encodes CDR1 DFQATT and CDR2 SNEGSKA (reference sequence). The CDR3 contains 16 residues. V lost 0 bases, J lost 6 bases, and 4 bases stayed unmatched. CDR3 loop: CSARDPGLAGVNEQFF. CDR3 nucleotide sequence: TGCAGTGCTAGAGACCCGGGACTAGCGGGAGTCAATGAGCAGTTCTTC.

This clonotype was seen at least ten times. The rearrangement uses TRBV4-1 and TRBJ1-4, with 9 bases that match TRBD1. The CDR3 has 17 residues. Germline CDR1 MGHRA, CDR2 YSYEKL. V lost 4 bases, J lost 3 bases, and 9 bases stayed unmatched. The CDR3 nucleotides read TGCGCCAGCAGCCCGACAGGGGGATACGGCCCTAATGAAAAACTGTTTTTT. It specifies CASSPTGGYGPNEKLFF.

This clonotype has ten or more counts. This chain connects TRBV11-2 to TRBJ2-3; TRBD2 agrees at 9 bases. Per the germline V gene, CDR1 is SGHAT and CDR2 is FQNNGV. The CDR3 has 18 residues. V lost 5 bases and J lost 0; bases outside the gene matches: 12. Written as DNA, the CDR3 is TGTGCCAGCAGCCTCCGTTTAGCGGGGGCCATTAGCACAGATACGCAGTATTTT. Translation gives CASSLRLAGAISTDTQYF.

J is TRBJ2-5 and V is TRBV7-9; D is possibly TRBD1 (5 bases). The CDR3 consists of 14 residues. Germline CDR1 and CDR2: SEHNR and FQNEAQ (reference sequence). V was pared by 0 bases and J by 5 bases, with 10 bases between. DNA of the CDR3: TGTGCCAGCAGCTTAGCAGGGGCTGCTGAGACCCAGTACTTC. Its protein is CASSLAGAAETQYF.

This clonotype appeared many times. V gene TRBV4-1 combines with J gene TRBJ1-1; 9 nucleotides align to TRBD1. CDR1 and CDR2 (germline): MGHRA, YSYEKL. With V trimmed by 3 bases and J by 4 bases, 9 bases remained unmatched. CDR3 size: 16 residues. CDR3 DNA: TGCGCCAGCAGCCACCAACCGGGACAGGGATTCACTGAAGCTTTCTTT. Translating gives CASSHQPGQGFTEAFF.

The rearrangement joins TRBV21-1 to TRBJ2-7. TRBV21-1 is a listed pseudogene. This CDR3 has 13 amino acids. The CDR3 DNA is TGTGCCAGCAGCAAAGCGCCATTATACGAGCAGTACTTC. Its protein product is CASSKAPLYEQYF.

This clonotype has at least ten counts. The chain employs TRBV27 and TRBJ1-4; D is possibly TRBD1 (5 bases). The germline gives CDR1 MNHEY, CDR2 SMNVEV (reference sequence). The CDR3 covers 15 residues. The V end lost 2 bases, the J end lost 3 bases, and 10 bases lay between the germline ends. The chain's CDR3 is CASSLAGKANEKLFF. CDR3 nucleotides: TGTGCCAGCAGTTTAGCAGGGAAAGCTAATGAAAAACTGTTTTTT. The full variable domain, rest sourced from reference TRBV27 and TRBJ1-4, is EAQVTQNPRYLITVTGKKLTVTCSQNMNHEYMSWYRQDPGLGLRQIYYSMNVEVTDKGDVPEGYKVSRKEKRNFPLILESPSPNQTSLYFCASSLAGKANEKLFFGSGTQLSVL.

The chain couples TRBV20-1 to TRBJ2-1, with 9 positions matching TRBD2. With V trimmed by 0 bases and J by 7 bases, 7 bases remained unmatched. The CDR3 runs 15 residues. The V gene's germline CDR1 is DFQATT and CDR2 SNEGSKA (reference sequence). The CDR3 coding sequence is TGCAGTGCTAGAGAGCGGGAGGGCCTTGGTAATGAGCAGTTCTTC. Amino acid sequence: CSAREREGLGNEQFF.